What follows are 10 T cell receptor beta chains derived from one specimen sequenced in a study of spatial heterogeneity in lung cancer. Time point: sample taken at primary tumor resection. Their antigen targets remain unknown. Via MiXCR, TCRdb re-called the 5' RACE reads, giving one row per CDR3 protein. Of approximately 5,000 distinct CDR3 sequences listed, approximately 31% are singletons. Study-wide points: Mutation tallies in tumors tracked expanded intratumoral alpha and beta TCR counts.

Source: lung tumor tissue, taken at surgery. These receptors were collected from a female donor with early-stage non-small cell lung cancer.

This clonotype was detected many times. The rearrangement links TRBV27 to TRBJ1-6, with D perhaps TRBD1 (5 bases). The CDR3 is made up of 15 amino acids. Germline loops: CDR1 MNHEY, CDR2 SMNVEV (reference sequence). Trimming removed 8 bases at V and 2 bases at J, with 13 bases between. CDR3 in DNA: TGTGCCAGCTCTAGGGACGGCGCCTATAATTCACCCCTCCACTTT. Its protein product is CASSRDGAYNSPLHF.

This clonotype was seen repeatedly, ten times or more. The gene calls are TRBV7-2 and TRBJ1-4; unclear D gene. The CDR3 is 14 amino acids. V gave up 7 bases and J gave up 0 bases, with 9 bases separating them. Germline assignment: CDR1 SGHTA and CDR2 FQGNSA. The DNA for the CDR3 is TGTGCCAGCACCACACAGTCAACTAATGAAAAACTGTTTTTT. Translation: CASTTQSTNEKLFF.

This clonotype was found many times. The V and J genes are TRBV4-1 and TRBJ1-4, with D perhaps TRBD1 (5 bases). This CDR3 is 16 amino acids long. CDR1 MGHRA and CDR2 YSYEKL come from the germline V gene. Trimming pared 2 bases from V and 4 bases from J, leaving 14 bases between. CDR3 in DNA: TGCGCCAGCAGCCAAATGGTCGGGGACCGTAATGAAAAACTGTTTTTT. Translation: CASSQMVGDRNEKLFF.

At least ten counts were recorded for this clonotype. This chain uses TRBV11-2 with TRBJ2-3, with 10 bases fitting TRBD1. The CDR3 covers 17 residues. Germline trimming cut 4 bases from V and 5 bases from J; bases unmatched to any gene: 12. The germline V gene encodes CDR1 SGHAT and CDR2 FQNNGV. In nucleotides, the CDR3 is TGTGCCAGCAGCTCGGGGGTAGGACAGGGGGTACAAGATACGCAGTATTTT. Its protein is CASSSGVGQGVQDTQYF. The variable domain in full, with the rest retrieved from reference TRBV11-2 and TRBJ2-3, is EAGVAQSPRYKIIEKRQSVAFWCNPISGHATLYWYQQILGQGPKLLIQFQNNGVVDDSQLPKDRFSAERLKGVDSTLKIQPAKLEDSAVYLCASSSGVGQGVQDTQYFGPGTRLTVL.

This clonotype occurred many times. This sequence joins TRBV20-1 and TRBJ2-5; D uncertain. The CDR3 has 13 amino acids. Germline V gives CDR1 DFQATT, CDR2 SNEGSKA (reference sequence). The germline V and J ends were trimmed by 6 bases and 1 base, with 12 bases remaining between them. The CDR3 protein is CSASAAAQETQYF. In DNA form, the CDR3 reads TGCAGTGCCTCGGCGGCAGCCCAAGAGACCCAGTACTTC.

This clonotype is medium-sized within its sample. V is TRBV6-6 and J is TRBJ2-4, with D tentatively TRBD1 or TRBD2 (7 bases each). This CDR3 spans 15 amino acids. The V gene lost 5 bases and the J gene lost 0 bases, with 11 bases spanning the gap. Germline V CDR1 and CDR2: MNHNY, SVGAGI (reference sequence). Here the CDR3 DNA reads TGTGCCAGCAGTCCAGGGGGGGAAGCCAAAAACATTCAGTACTTC. This gives the protein CASSPGGEAKNIQYF.

By proportion, this clonotype is medium-sized. The chain couples TRBV18 to TRBJ2-3; D not resolved. Trimming removed 5 bases at V and 5 bases at J, with 11 bases between. The CDR3 is 13 amino acids. Germline loops: CDR1 KGHSH, CDR2 LQKENI. CDR3 sequence: CASSTESVDTQYF. Here the CDR3 DNA reads TGTGCCAGCTCAACAGAGTCAGTAGATACGCAGTATTTT.

By share, this clonotype ranks as medium-sized. The chain uses TRBV6-4 and TRBJ2-7; D may correspond to TRBD1 or TRBD2 (5 bases each). Germline assignment: CDR1 MRHNA and CDR2 SNTAGT. This CDR3 is built from 16 residues. V lost 6 bases, J lost 3 bases, and 21 bases lay in between. The CDR3 loop is CASSDGSGTQVYEQYF. In nucleotides, the CDR3 is TGTGCCAGCAGCGACGGATCAGGGACGCAGGTCTACGAGCAGTACTTC.

This clonotype has ten or more counts. The chain employs TRBV10-3 and TRBJ2-4; 13 bases are a match to TRBD2. V lost 8 bases, J lost 0 bases, and 10 bases stayed unmatched. This CDR3 comprises 18 residues. Germline V gene sequence: CDR1 ENHRY, CDR2 SYGVKD. The CDR3 spells CAIGTSGGAEGAKNIQYF. CDR3 sequence (DNA): TGTGCCATCGGAACTAGCGGGGGGGCCGAGGGAGCCAAAAACATTCAGTACTTC.

As DNA, the CDR3 is TGTGCCAGCAGCCAAGATCAGTCGGAGCTCGGGGAGCTGTTTTTT. It codes for CASSQDQSELGELFF. The chain recombines TRBV14 with TRBJ2-2; D ambiguous. Looked up from germline, CDR1 is SGHDN and CDR2 is FVKESK. Between the trimmed V and J ends, which lost 0 bases and 7 bases, there was a span of 12 bases. CDR3 length equals 15 residues.